This T cell receptor (beta chain) was recorded in a study of tumor-infiltrating lymphocytes in primary liver carcinoma (dated by TCRdb to 2015 to 2018). A note on the overall study: Hepatocellular carcinoma (four) or combined HCC and intrahepatic cholangiocarcinoma (one) was present in the five patients, who were three men and two women aged 30 to 69 years. Roughly 3.5 to 8 million productive TCRbeta reads were obtained per sample, and no significant difference in read depth was found between tissue types. TCRbeta repertoire sequencing covered about 35 specimens from 5 patients: 25 or so tumor regions, 5 adjacent noncancerous liver tissues and 5 peripheral blood samples. Reproducibility between technical replicate repertoires was high, with correlation coefficients above 0.95 and mean shared-clone rates roughly 0.87. The tumors of the five patients were staged as T1-T3 N0M0, with maximum diameters ranging from 4.2 to 10 cm. For each liver tumor, the study sampled five regions along with adjacent normal tissue and blood, and applied TCRbeta repertoire sequencing, expression microarrays and whole-exome sequencing.

TCRbeta-specific cDNA was reverse-transcribed from about 500 ng total RNA using a constant-region primer and ProtoScript II reverse transcriptase. The TCRbeta libraries were prepared through three rounds of nested multiplex PCR following a slightly modified ARM-PCR procedure. Each of the first two PCR rounds ran for nine to eleven cycles and used multiplex TRBV1-TRBV30 forward primers together with a Cbeta reverse primer. Sample barcodes and Illumina adapters were attached in a final 25-cycle PCR using Deep VentR polymerase. Amplicons of 200-500 bp were gel-purified with a QIAquick gel extraction kit before sequencing. TCRbeta amplicons were sequenced on an Illumina HiSeq 2500 with 250-bp paired-end reads. As for the authors' bioinformatics: Reads were quality-trimmed with Trimmomatic v0.33, and paired reads were merged with FLASH v1.2.11 to recover full CDR3 sequences. V, D and J germline segments were assigned to the rearranged TCRbeta sequences using MiGEC v1.2.1b. Clonotype statistics, along with Shannon-Wiener diversity indices, were calculated using VDJtools v1.0.0. Except for diversity analysis, only each sample's 250 most abundant clonotypes were used in subsequent analyses to reduce sampling bias. TCRdb handled the public reads itself, with Q25 trimming in fastp and clone calling in MiXCR, and kept productive beta chains. Identical CDR3 protein sequences are pooled into one entry, listed with their most common genes and DNA. What appears here as the V and J calls and clone size reflects TCRdb's work, not the paper's. Here the sample has approximately 45,000 distinct CDR3 sequences; approximately 71% occur a single time. 38% of the sample is in the top ten clones.

What the authors observed across the whole study: With just a few patients in the study, the authors point out that the findings should be validated in a larger study. Because only the TCR beta chain was sequenced and unpaired alpha chains were not captured, true repertoire diversity is likely underestimated. Compared with blood, tumors had a significantly larger share of the repertoire taken up by the top 250 clones (p = 0.039). Repertoire overlap was found to be higher between tumor regions (mean about 35%) than between tumor-adjacent (approximately 17%) or tumor-blood (about 15%) pairs, consistent with antigen-driven expansion. Because the samples were bulk and unsorted, CD4+ and CD8+ T cell repertoires could not be compared.

Taken from cysteine to phenylalanine, the CDR3 has 16 residues. The DNA shown is the 48-base CDR3, in frame from base 1. Without any cell sorting, total RNA and DNA were extracted together from around 20-30 mg of bulk tissue using the AllPrep DNA/RNA mini kit. Roughly 5 patients with histopathologically diagnosed primary liver carcinoma underwent surgical resection in China between November 2015 and 2016. Patients had chronic HBV infection and were treatment-naive at sampling. Fresh tumor and adjacent tissue pieces were bisected; one half was stored in RNAlater at -80°C, the other sent for histology. Notes on this clonotype: The antigen it binds to is not known. A much larger clone differs by one base, so this may be a read error.

The receptor was derived from a woman in her 30s with primary liver carcinoma and hepatitis B virus infection. The chain couples TRBV21-1 to TRBJ2-7; the table's D call TRBD1 went unverified against the DNA. TRBV21-1 represents a pseudogene. Input material: tumor-adjacent normal liver tissue. The DNA sequence is given as TGTGCCAGCAGTTTTAATTTAGTGGACAGGGCTTTCGAGCAGTACTTC. This codes for CASSFNLVDRAFEQYF.